The clone carrying this T cell receptor beta chain was detected only a few times. As yet, its antigen is unknown. The record originates from a study of T cell repertoires in cytomegalovirus infection. Study details: Indicated by public TCR beta signatures were CMV infection and matching HLA type.

TCRdb recomputed calls from the reads with MiXCR, one row per CDR3 protein. This table has around 330,000 distinct CDR3 sequences, about a sixth appearing once. Study-level points and caveats: Based on cumulative public TCR beta family frequency, carriers of CMV plus the relevant HLA were identified.

Sequencing was performed on PBMCs. This clonotype was sampled from a human donor in good health (CMV status not recorded). Some clones in this sample may be carry-over from other donors' samples.

The CDR3 region has the DNA TGCAGCGTGAGCGGGGGTAGAGGAACTGAAGCTTTCTTT. This encodes CSVSGGRGTEAFF. The rearrangement links TRBV29-1 to TRBJ1-1; TRBD1 might be the D (5 bases). The CDR3 extends over 13 amino acids. The V and J ends lost 6 bases and 5 bases respectively, with 16 bases between them. Germline V lookup: CDR1 SQVTM, CDR2 ANQGSEA.